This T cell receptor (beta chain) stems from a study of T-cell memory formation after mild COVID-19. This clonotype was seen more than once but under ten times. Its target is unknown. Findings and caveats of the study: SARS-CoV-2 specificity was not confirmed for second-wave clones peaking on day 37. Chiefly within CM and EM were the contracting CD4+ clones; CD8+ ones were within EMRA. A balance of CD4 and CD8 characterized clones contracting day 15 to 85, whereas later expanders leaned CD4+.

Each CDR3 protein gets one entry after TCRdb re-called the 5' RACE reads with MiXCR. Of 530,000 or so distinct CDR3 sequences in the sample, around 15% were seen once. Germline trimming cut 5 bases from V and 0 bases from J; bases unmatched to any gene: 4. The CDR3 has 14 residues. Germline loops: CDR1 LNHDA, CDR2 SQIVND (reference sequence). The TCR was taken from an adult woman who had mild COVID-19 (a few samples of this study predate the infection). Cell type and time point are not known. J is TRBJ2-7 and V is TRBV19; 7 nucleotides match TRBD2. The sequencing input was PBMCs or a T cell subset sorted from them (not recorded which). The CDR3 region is CASSLAVSSYEQYF. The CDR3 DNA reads TGTGCCAGTAGTCTAGCGGTAAGCTCCTACGAGCAGTACTTC.